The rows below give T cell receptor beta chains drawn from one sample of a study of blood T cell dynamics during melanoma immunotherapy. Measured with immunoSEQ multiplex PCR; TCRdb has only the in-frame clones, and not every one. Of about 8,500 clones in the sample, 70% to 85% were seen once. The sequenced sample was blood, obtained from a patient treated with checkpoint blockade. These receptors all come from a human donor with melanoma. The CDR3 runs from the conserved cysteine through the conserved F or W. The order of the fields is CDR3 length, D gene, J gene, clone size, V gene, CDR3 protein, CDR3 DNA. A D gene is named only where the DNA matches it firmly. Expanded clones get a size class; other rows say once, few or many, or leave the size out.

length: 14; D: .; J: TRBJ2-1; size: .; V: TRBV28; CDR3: CASTLWGSYNEQFF; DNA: TGTGCCAGCACCCTGTGGGGTTCCTACAATGAGCAGTTCTTC
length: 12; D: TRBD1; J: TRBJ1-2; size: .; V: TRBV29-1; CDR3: CSASTGFLGYTF; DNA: TGCAGCGCGTCGACAGGGTTTCTTGGCTACACCTTC
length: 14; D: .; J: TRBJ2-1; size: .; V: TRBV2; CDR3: CASGPGIKYNEQFF; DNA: TGTGCCAGCGGGCCGGGAATAAAGTACAATGAGCAGTTCTTC
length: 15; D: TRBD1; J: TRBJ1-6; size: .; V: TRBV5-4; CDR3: CASSLSQGYNSPLHF; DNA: TGTGCCAGCAGCTTGTCACAGGGGTATAATTCACCCCTCCACTTT
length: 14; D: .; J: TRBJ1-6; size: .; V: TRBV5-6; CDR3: CASSFRAVNSPLHF; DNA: TGTGCCAGCAGCTTCAGGGCCGTAAATTCACCCCTCCACTTT
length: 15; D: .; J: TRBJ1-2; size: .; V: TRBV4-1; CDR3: CASSQDHQVGLGYTF; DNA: TGCGCCAGCAGCCAAGATCATCAGGTGGGCCTTGGCTACACCTTC
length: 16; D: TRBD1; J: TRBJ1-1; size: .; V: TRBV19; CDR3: CASSILRTGWGTEAFF; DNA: TGTGCCAGTAGTATTCTTCGGACAGGTTGGGGCACTGAAGCTTTCTTT
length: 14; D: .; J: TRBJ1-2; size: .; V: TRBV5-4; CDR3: CASIGPGRKYGYTF; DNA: TGTGCCAGCATCGGCCCGGGAAGGAAGTATGGCTACACCTTC
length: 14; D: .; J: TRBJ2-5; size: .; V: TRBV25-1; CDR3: CASSDRTLQETQYF; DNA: TGTGCCAGCAGTGATCGGACTCTGCAAGAGACCCAGTACTTC
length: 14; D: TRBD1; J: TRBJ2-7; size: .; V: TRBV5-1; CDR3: CASSSGTGSYEQYF; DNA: TGCGCCAGCAGCTCCGGGACAGGGTCCTACGAGCAGTACTTC
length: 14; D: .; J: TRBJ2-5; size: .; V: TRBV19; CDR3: CASSTTTGFWDQYF; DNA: TGTGCCAGTAGTACTACGACAGGATTCTGGGACCAGTACTTC
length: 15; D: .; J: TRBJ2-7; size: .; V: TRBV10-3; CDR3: CAISAGTQLSYEQYF; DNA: TGTGCCATCAGCGCCGGGACCCAGCTCTCCTACGAGCAGTACTTC
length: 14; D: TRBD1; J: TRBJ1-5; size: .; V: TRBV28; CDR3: CASSTGGAWQPQHF; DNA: TGTGCCAGCAGTACAGGGGGCGCATGGCAGCCCCAGCATTTT
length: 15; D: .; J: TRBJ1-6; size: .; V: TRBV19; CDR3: CASSIDQRHNSPLHF; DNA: TGTGCCAGTAGTATAGATCAGAGACATAATTCACCCCTCCACTTT
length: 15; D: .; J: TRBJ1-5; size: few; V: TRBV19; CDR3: CASSMRSGGNQPQHF; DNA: TGTGCCAGTAGTATGAGGTCCGGGGGCAATCAGCCCCAGCATTTT
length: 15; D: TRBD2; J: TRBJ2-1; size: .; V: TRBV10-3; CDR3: CAIKGSREGLNEQFF; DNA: TGTGCCATCAAGGGGAGCCGGGAGGGCCTCAATGAGCAGTTCTTC
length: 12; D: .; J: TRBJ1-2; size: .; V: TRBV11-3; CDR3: CASSLTERSPTF; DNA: TGTGCCAGCAGCTTAACCGAAAGAAGTCCTACCTTC
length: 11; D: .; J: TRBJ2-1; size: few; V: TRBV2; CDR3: CASRQGLEQFF; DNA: TGTGCCAGCAGGCAGGGGTTGGAGCAGTTCTTC
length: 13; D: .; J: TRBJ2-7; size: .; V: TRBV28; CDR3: CASSSTPGPQQYF; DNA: TGTGCCAGCAGTTCCACACCGGGGCCTCAGCAGTACTTC
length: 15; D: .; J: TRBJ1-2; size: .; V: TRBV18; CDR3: CASSPPGFDSNGYTF; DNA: TGTGCCAGCTCACCACCGGGGTTTGACAGTAACGGCTACACCTTC
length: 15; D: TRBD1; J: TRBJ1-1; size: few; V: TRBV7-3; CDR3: CASSLRPTTGQPVDF; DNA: TGTGCCAGCAGCTTAAGACCCACCACGGGACAGCCCGTGGACTTT
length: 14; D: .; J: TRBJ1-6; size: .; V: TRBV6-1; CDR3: CASSEPVRGSPLHF; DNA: TGTGCCAGCAGTGAACCCGTTAGAGGTTCACCCCTCCACTTT
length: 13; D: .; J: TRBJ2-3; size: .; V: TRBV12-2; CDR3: CASRSATADTQYF; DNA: TGTGCAAGTCGCTCCGCGACAGCAGATACGCAGTATTTT
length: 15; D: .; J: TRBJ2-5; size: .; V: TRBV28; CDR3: CASSFIVGGRETQYF; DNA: TGTGCCAGCAGTTTTATAGTGGGGGGCAGAGAGACCCAGTACTTC
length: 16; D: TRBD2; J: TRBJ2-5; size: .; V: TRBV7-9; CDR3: CASSLGSSGGQETQYF; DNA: TGTGCCAGCAGCTTAGGGAGTAGCGGGGGACAAGAGACCCAGTACTTC
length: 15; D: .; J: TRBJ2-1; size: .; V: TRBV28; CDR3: CASSPETDKYNEQFF; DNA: TGTGCCAGCAGTCCCGAGACAGATAAATACAATGAGCAGTTCTTC
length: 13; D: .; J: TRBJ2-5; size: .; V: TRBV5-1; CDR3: CASSFVQQETQYF; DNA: TGCGCCAGCAGCTTTGTACAGCAAGAGACCCAGTACTTC
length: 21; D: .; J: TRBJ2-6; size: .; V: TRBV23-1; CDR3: CASSQSGGGLTSSSGANVLTF; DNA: TGCGCCAGCAGTCAATCGGGGGGCGGGTTGACTTCTAGCTCTGGGGCCAACGTCCTGACTTTC
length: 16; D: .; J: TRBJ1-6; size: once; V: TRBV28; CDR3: CASSFDASLRGSPLHF; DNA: TGTGCCAGCAGTTTCGACGCGTCCCTCAGGGGCTCACCCCTCCACTTT
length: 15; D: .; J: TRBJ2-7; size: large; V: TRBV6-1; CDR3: CASSVESSSAYEQYF; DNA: TGTGCCAGCAGTGTAGAAAGTTCTAGCGCCTACGAGCAGTACTTC
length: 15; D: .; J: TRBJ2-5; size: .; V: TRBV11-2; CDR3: CASSFASGPPETQYF; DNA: TGTGCCAGCAGCTTTGCCAGCGGGCCACCAGAGACCCAGTACTTC
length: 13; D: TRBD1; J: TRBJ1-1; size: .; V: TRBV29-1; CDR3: CSVYDRAHTEAFF; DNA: TGCAGCGTCTATGACAGGGCGCACACTGAAGCTTTCTTT
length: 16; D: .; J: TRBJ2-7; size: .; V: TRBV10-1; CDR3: CASSESRTANSYEQYF; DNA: TGCGCCAGCAGTGAGTCGAGGACAGCGAACTCCTACGAGCAGTACTTC
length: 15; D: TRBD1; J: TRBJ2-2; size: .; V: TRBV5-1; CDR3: CASSPGQGASGELFF; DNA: TGCGCCAGCAGCCCCGGACAGGGGGCGTCCGGGGAGCTGTTTTTT
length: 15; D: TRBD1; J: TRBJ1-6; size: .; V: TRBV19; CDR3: CASSFGTANNSPLHF; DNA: TGTGCCAGTAGTTTTGGGACAGCCAATAATTCACCCCTCCACTTT
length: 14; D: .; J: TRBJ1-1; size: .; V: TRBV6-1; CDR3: CASSELVGATEAFF; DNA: TGTGCCAGCAGTGAACTTGTGGGGGCCACTGAAGCTTTCTTT
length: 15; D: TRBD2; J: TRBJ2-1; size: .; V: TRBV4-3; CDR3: CASSFLAGALNEQFF; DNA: TGCGCCAGCAGCTTCCTAGCGGGAGCCCTCAATGAGCAGTTCTTC
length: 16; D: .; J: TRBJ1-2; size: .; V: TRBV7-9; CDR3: CATRSFAPGANYGYTF; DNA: TGTGCCACTCGGTCTTTCGCACCGGGAGCTAACTATGGCTACACCTTC
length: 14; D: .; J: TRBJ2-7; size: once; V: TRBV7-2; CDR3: CASSPGAGVGEQYF; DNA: TGTGCCAGCAGCCCTGGGGCAGGGGTTGGAGAGCAGTACTTC
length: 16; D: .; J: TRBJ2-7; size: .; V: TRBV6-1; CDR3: CASSEVLGGHVFEQYF; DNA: TGTGCCAGCAGTGAAGTGTTAGGAGGCCACGTCTTCGAGCAGTACTTC
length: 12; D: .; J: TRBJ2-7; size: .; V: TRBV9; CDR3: CASSDRDYEQYF; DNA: TGTGCCAGCAGCGACCGGGACTACGAGCAGTACTTC
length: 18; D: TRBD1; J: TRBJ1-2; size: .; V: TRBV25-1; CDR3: CASSERLGQGGTNYGYTF; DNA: TGTGCCAGCAGTGAACGGCTTGGACAGGGAGGAACTAACTATGGCTACACCTTC
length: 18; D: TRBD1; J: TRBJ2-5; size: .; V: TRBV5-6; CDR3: CASSTGTAYTGALVTQYF; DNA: TGTGCCAGCAGCACCGGGACAGCCTACACGGGTGCTCTGGTGACCCAGTACTTC
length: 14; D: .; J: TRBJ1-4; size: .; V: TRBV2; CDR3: CASSEGGLEEKLFF; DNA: TGTGCCAGCTCTGAGGGGGGCCTTGAGGAAAAACTGTTTTTT
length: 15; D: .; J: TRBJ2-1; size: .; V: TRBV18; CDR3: CASSPRGPPYNEQFF; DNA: TGTGCCAGCTCACCGCGGGGGCCCCCCTACAATGAGCAGTTCTTC
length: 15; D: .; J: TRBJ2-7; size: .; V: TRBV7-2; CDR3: CASSETGRAEAEQYF; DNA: TGTGCCAGCAGCGAAACGGGCCGGGCGGAGGCTGAGCAGTACTTC
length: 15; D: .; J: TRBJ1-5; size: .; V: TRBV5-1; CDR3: CASSLEGDSNQPQHF; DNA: TGCGCCAGCAGCTTGGAAGGAGATAGCAATCAGCCCCAGCATTTT